These 27 T cell receptor beta chains came from one sample sequenced in a study of blood T cell repertoires in COVID-19. Generated by immunoSEQ multiplex PCR, the TCRdb table keeps only in-frame clones and is missing some. Here the sample spans 20,000 to 25,000 clones, 80% to 90% being singletons. The specimen sequenced was peripheral blood. The source is a woman of 80 years or more with active COVID-19.

This clone has a single count. The chain is built from TRBV6-5 and TRBJ1-1, with 8 bases matching TRBD1. The CDR3 contains 13 residues. Germline loops: CDR1 MNHEY, CDR2 SVGAGI. The J segment lost 10 bases and the V segment lost 5 bases, leaving 9 bases of the junction unmatched. In DNA, the CDR3 is TGTGCCAGCAGTCCCGGGACAGGAATGCGAGCTTTCTTT. Its translation: CASSPGTGMRAFF.

The rearrangement joins TRBV6-5 to TRBJ1-2; a weak D match, TRBD1 (6 bases). V shed 2 bases and J shed 4 bases, with 8 bases lying between them. Germline CDR1 MNHEY, CDR2 SVGAGI. The CDR3 covers 13 residues. The CDR3: CASSYQGSYGYTF. The CDR3 coding sequence is TGTGCCAGCAGTTACCAGGGGTCCTATGGCTACACCTTC.

The chain is built from TRBV14 and TRBJ1-4; 7 bases fit TRBD1. Trimming at V came to 3 bases and at J to 4 bases, leaving 8 bases not matched to a gene. Germline CDR1 is SGHDN and CDR2 is FVKESK. The CDR3 has 16 residues. CDR3 sequence reads: CASSQPGGQLNEKLFF. The CDR3 region has the DNA TGTGCCAGCAGCCAGCCCGGGGGACAGCTTAATGAAAAACTGTTTTTT.

The rearrangement links TRBV4-3 to TRBJ2-3; 7 bases align to TRBD1. The length of the CDR3 is 16 residues. With 1 base clipped from V and 2 bases from J, the junction kept 6 bases outside the gene matches. In germline, CDR1 is LGHNA, CDR2 YSLEER. CDR3 in amino acids: CASSQAYRGNTDTQYF. CDR3 in DNA: TGCGCCAGCAGCCAAGCTTACAGGGGAAACACAGATACGCAGTATTTT.

The V and J genes are TRBV6-1 and TRBJ1-1; D is undetermined. This CDR3 comprises 15 residues. Between the trimmed V and J ends, which lost 2 bases and 4 bases, there was a span of 14 bases. Germline assignment: CDR1 MNHNS and CDR2 SASEGT. CDR3 coding DNA: TGTGCCAGCAGTGAACGTGGACTAAGCCCCACTGAAGCTTTCTTT. Translating it yields CASSERGLSPTEAFF.

V and J are TRBV7-2 and TRBJ2-2; 7 bases align to TRBD2. The germline V gene encodes CDR1 SGHTA and CDR2 FQGNSA. Trimming at V came to 5 bases and at J to 0 bases, leaving 9 bases not matched to a gene. This CDR3 spans 17 amino acids. The DNA of the CDR3 is TGTGCCAGCAGCATACGTACTAGCGTGGCGAACACCGGGGAGCTGTTTTTT. It is translated as CASSIRTSVANTGELFF.

The chain employs TRBV28 and TRBJ1-2, with TRBD1 matching 7 bases. Trimming took 8 bases from V and 3 from J; bases not matched to a gene: 9. From germline, CDR1 is MDHEN and CDR2 SYDVKM. The CDR3 is 14 residues long. CDR3 protein: CASLLGGSDYGYTF. CDR3 DNA sequence: TGTGCCAGCCTACTAGGGGGCTCGGACTATGGCTACACCTTC.

The CDR3 is CAISESRQVPEAFF. CDR3 nucleotides: TGTGCCATCAGTGAGTCGAGACAGGTACCTGAAGCTTTCTTT. This chain connects TRBV10-3 to TRBJ1-1; tentatively, D is TRBD1 (6 bases). Between the trimmed V and J ends, which lost 0 bases and 6 bases, there was a span of 11 bases. The germline gives CDR1 ENHRY, CDR2 SYGVKD. The CDR3 has 14 residues.

This clone was detected only once. V gene TRBV6-4 combines with J gene TRBJ1-5; D is undetermined. V gave up 2 bases and J gave up 0 bases, with 11 bases separating them. There are 16 residues in the CDR3. The germline V gene has CDR1 MRHNA and CDR2 SNTAGT. CDR3 nucleotide sequence: TGTGCCAGCAGTGACCTCGGACTGAATAGCAATCAGCCCCAGCATTTT. Protein: CASSDLGLNSNQPQHF.

The chain is built from TRBV7-2 and TRBJ2-3, with 13 bases lining up with TRBD2. CDR3 length: 16 residues. The ends lost 5 bases at V and 1 base at J; junction bases unmatched: 3. CDR1 is SGHTA, CDR2 FQGNSA, per germline. The CDR3 region has the DNA TGTGCCAGCAGCCCAGGACTAGCGGGGGGCACAGATACGCAGTATTTT. This sequence encodes CASSPGLAGGTDTQYF.

The J gene is TRBJ1-1, the V gene TRBV5-6, with D possibly being TRBD1 (6 bases). The CDR3 loop spans 12 amino acids. V gave up 5 bases and J gave up 10 bases, with 15 bases separating them. Germline V gene data show CDR1 as SGHDT and CDR2 as YYEEEE. CDR3 loop: CASSQTGSGAFF. The CDR3 region has the DNA TGTGCCAGCAGTCAAACAGGGTCGGGAGCTTTCTTT.

This chain connects TRBV6-5 to TRBJ2-2, with 7 bases that match TRBD2. Germline values: CDR1 MNHEY, CDR2 SVGAGI. Trimming cost V 4 bases and J 4 bases; bases outside gene matches: 6. The CDR3 spans 15 residues. CDR3 nucleotides: TGTGCCAGCAGTTCGCCGGGACTAAGCACCGGGGAGCTGTTTTTT. It is translated as CASSSPGLSTGELFF.

The rearrangement links TRBV4-1 to TRBJ2-7; weak D call: TRBD2 (5 bases). Trimming removed 1 base at V and 4 bases at J, with 14 bases between. The CDR3 loop spans 15 amino acids. Germline V gene data show CDR1 as MGHRA and CDR2 as YSYEKL. The CDR3 bases are TGCGCCAGCAGCCAAGCCCACCGAGAGGGATACGAGCAGTACTTC. Its protein product is CASSQAHREGYEQYF.

The chain recombines TRBV7-6 with TRBJ2-7; 7 positions agree with TRBD1. In germline, CDR1 is SGHVS, CDR2 FNYEAQ. V lost 5 bases, J lost 0 bases, and 7 bases stayed unmatched. The CDR3 contains 15 residues. DNA for the CDR3: TGTGCCAGCAGCACGCTTGACAGGGCCTCCTACGAGCAGTACTTC. It translates to CASSTLDRASYEQYF.

This clone appeared a few times. The rearrangement links TRBV18 to TRBJ2-7; 9 bases align to TRBD1. V lost 5 bases to trimming and J lost 6 bases; unmatched junction nucleotides: 11. CDR1 is KGHSH and CDR2 is LQKENI in the germline V gene. The CDR3 loop spans 15 amino acids. CDR3 coding DNA: TGTGCCAGCTCATCGGCGGGACAGGGAAGTGGCGAGCAGTACTTC. Residues: CASSSAGQGSGEQYF. The entire variable domain, with the rest obtained from reference TRBV18 and TRBJ2-7, is as follows: NAGVMQNPRHLVRRRGQEARLRCSPMKGHSHVYWYRQLPEEGLKFMVYLQKENIIDESGMPKERFSAEFPKEGPSILRIQQVVRGDSAAYFCASSSAGQGSGEQYFGPGTRLTVT.

This chain links TRBV11-2 with TRBJ1-1; tentatively, D is TRBD1 (5 bases). Germline lookup yields CDR1 SGHAT and CDR2 FQNNGV. CDR3 length: 15 amino acids. V was clipped by 5 bases and J by 4 bases, with 17 bases between them. The CDR3 protein is CASSPGGGKVTEAFF. DNA for the CDR3: TGTGCCAGCAGCCCCGGCGGGGGAAAGGTCACTGAAGCTTTCTTT.

The V gene is TRBV30, the J gene TRBJ1-1; possibly TRBD1 for D (5 bases). Trimming stripped 5 bases from V and 4 bases from J, with 14 bases between. CDR3 length equals 13 residues. CDR1 is GTSNPN and CDR2 is SVGIG in the germline V gene (reference sequence). CDR3 amino acids: CAWARLRVTEAFF. In DNA, the CDR3 is TGTGCCTGGGCCCGGCTCAGGGTCACTGAAGCTTTCTTT.

The V call is TRBV19, the J call TRBJ1-5; maybe TRBD1 (6 bases). The CDR3 totals 14 residues. CDR1 LNHDA and CDR2 SQIVND come from the germline V gene (reference sequence). The V end lost 8 bases, the J end lost 4 bases, and 15 bases lay between the germline ends. The CDR3 region has the DNA TGTGCCAGTGGCGGGGGGCTAGGGAATCAGCCCCAGCATTTT. Translated: CASGGGLGNQPQHF.

The V call is TRBV9, the J call TRBJ2-7; the match to TRBD2 covers 10 bases. CDR1 SGDLS and CDR2 YYNGEE come from the germline V gene. Unmatched junction bases numbered 5, after V lost 0 bases and J lost 8 bases. The CDR3 loop spans 14 amino acids. The CDR3: CASSVAERGGKQYF. The DNA for the CDR3 is TGTGCCAGCAGCGTAGCGGAGCGGGGGGGTAAGCAGTACTTC.

CDR3 residues: CASSQDRAREGTEAFF. The CDR3 coding sequence is TGCGCCAGCAGCCAAGATCGTGCCAGGGAGGGCACTGAAGCTTTCTTT. The rearrangement joins TRBV4-1 to TRBJ1-1; weak D call: TRBD1 (5 bases). Trimming removed 0 bases at V and 4 bases at J, with 15 bases between. The CDR3 loop spans 16 amino acids. Germline V gene sequence: CDR1 MGHRA, CDR2 YSYEKL.

V is TRBV5-1 and J is TRBJ2-3, with TRBD2 identical over 7 bases. The CDR3 runs 14 residues. The J segment lost 2 bases and the V segment lost 4 bases, leaving 4 bases of the junction unmatched. Germline V gene sequence: CDR1 SGHRS, CDR2 YFSETQ. The CDR3 loop reads CASSPGLSTDTQYF. In DNA form, the CDR3 reads TGCGCCAGCAGCCCGGGACTATCCACAGATACGCAGTATTTT.

This sequence joins TRBV7-7 and TRBJ2-1, with 8 bases that match TRBD2. The CDR3 is 13 amino acids. In germline, CDR1 is SSHAT, CDR2 FNYEAQ (reference sequence). CDR3 sequence reads: CASALTAGDEQFF. For the CDR3, the DNA is TGTGCTAGCGCCTTGACAGCGGGGGATGAGCAGTTCTTC.

This clone was detected only once. The chain employs TRBV3-1 (or the pseudogene TRBV3-2) and TRBJ2-4; 9 bases are a match to TRBD1. The CDR3 contains 18 residues. Trimming at V came to 0 bases and at J to 8 bases, leaving 14 bases not matched to a gene. Germline CDR1 reads LGHDT; CDR2 reads YNNKEL (reference sequence). The CDR3 region is CASSQDNHRGLRADIQYF. CDR3 nucleotide sequence: TGTGCCAGCAGCCAAGATAACCACAGGGGGCTTAGGGCAGACATTCAGTACTTC.

The V gene is TRBV21-1, the J gene TRBJ2-3; the D call TRBD2 from the table was never checked on the DNA. TRBV21-1 is reported as a pseudogene. This CDR3 has 18 amino acids. As DNA, the CDR3 is TGTGCCAGCAGCTTCCGACCCCGCGGGGTTCATAGCACAGATACGCAGTATTTT. Translation: CASSFRPRGVHSTDTQYF.

The V call is TRBV5-4, the J call TRBJ1-2; the match to TRBD1 covers 9 bases. CDR3 length: 14 residues. CDR1 and CDR2 (germline): SGHNT, YYREEE (reference sequence). V was pared by 4 bases and J by 5 bases, with 6 bases of the junction left unmatched. As DNA, the CDR3 is TGTGCCAGCAGCACAGCGGACAGGGGATATGGCTACACCTTC. It is translated as CASSTADRGYGYTF.

This chain uses TRBV12-5 with TRBJ2-7; the match to TRBD1 covers 10 bases. This CDR3 comprises 16 residues. Losses at the gene ends were 0 bases for V and 4 bases for J; bases not matched to a gene: 6. Looked up from germline, CDR1 is LGHNT and CDR2 is FRNRAP. CDR3 amino acids: CASGLVQGTGVYEQYF. The DNA of the CDR3 is TGTGCTAGTGGTTTGGTACAAGGGACAGGGGTTTACGAGCAGTACTTC.

By sample share, this clone is medium-sized (0.01 to 0.1%). This rearrangement joins TRBV7-9 to TRBJ1-4, with D possibly being TRBD1 (5 bases). Germline CDR1 SEHNR, CDR2 FQNEAQ (reference sequence). Trimming left V 5 bases short and J 4 bases short, with 14 bases between. The CDR3 has 15 residues. CDR3: CASSEHGTLNEKLFF. Written as DNA, the CDR3 is TGTGCCAGCAGCGAACATGGGACTCTTAATGAAAAACTGTTTTTT.